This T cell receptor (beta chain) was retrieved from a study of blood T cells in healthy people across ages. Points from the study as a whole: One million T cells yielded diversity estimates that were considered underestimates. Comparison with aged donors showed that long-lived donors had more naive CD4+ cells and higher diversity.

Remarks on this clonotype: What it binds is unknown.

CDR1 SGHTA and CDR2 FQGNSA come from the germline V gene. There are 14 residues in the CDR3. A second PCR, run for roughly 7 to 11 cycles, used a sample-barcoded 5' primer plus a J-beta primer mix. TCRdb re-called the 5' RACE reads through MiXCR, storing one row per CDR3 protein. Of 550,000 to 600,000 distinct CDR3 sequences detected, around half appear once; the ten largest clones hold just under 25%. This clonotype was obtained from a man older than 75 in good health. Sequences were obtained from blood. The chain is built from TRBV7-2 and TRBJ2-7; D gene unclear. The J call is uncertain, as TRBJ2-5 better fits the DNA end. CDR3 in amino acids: CASSFVGQKETQYF. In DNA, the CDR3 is TGTGCCAGCAGCTTCGTGGGTCAGAAAGAGACCCAGTACTTC.